Each of the 25 T cell receptor beta chains below was sequenced from the same sample in a study of metastatic and nonmetastatic thyroid tumors. Patients underwent thyroid surgery, and none had received any treatment before it. Using MiXCR, TCRdb re-called clones from the PCR reads. Here the sample spans over 65,000 clones, under 15% being singletons. Sequencing was done on a sample of tumor tissue. These receptors originate from a female donor with papillary thyroid cancer or a benign thyroid nodule (not recorded which). Some clones in this sample may be carry-over from other donors' samples.

The chain is built from TRBV5-6 and TRBJ2-7; tentative D call: TRBD1 (5 bases). The CDR3 extends over 16 amino acids. Trimming left V 1 base short and J 0 bases short, with 14 bases between. Germline loops: CDR1 SGHDT, CDR2 YYEEEE. Here the CDR3 reads CASSLLGEQSSYEQYF. CDR3 sequence (DNA): TGTGCCAGCAGCTTGTTAGGGGAACAGAGCTCCTACGAGCAGTACTTC.

This clone was seen more than once but under ten times. The chain has TRBV3-1 and TRBJ2-1; TRBD1 aligns across 9 bases. J was trimmed by 10 bases and V by 2 bases; bases with no gene match: 18. CDR1 is LGHDT, CDR2 YNNKEL, per germline (reference sequence). This CDR3 comprises 18 residues. The CDR3 bases are TGTGCCAGCAGCCAACACGGGGCCGGGACAGGGCTACAATGGGAGCAGTTCTTC. This sequence encodes CASSQHGAGTGLQWEQFF.

In its sample, this clone was seen a few times. The chain carries TRBV7-9 and TRBJ1-1; a weak D match, TRBD1 (5 bases). This CDR3 region has 19 residues. Trimming removed 2 bases at V and 0 bases at J, with 22 bases between. From germline, CDR1 is SEHNR and CDR2 FQNEAQ (reference sequence). CDR3 bases: TGTGCCAGCAGCTTATTCATGGTGGGGGAAGAGGGGATGAACACTGAAGCTTTCTTT. Protein: CASSLFMVGEEGMNTEAFF.

On this clone itself: A read error may account for a junction end that differs from germline. Other DNA sequences of this sample code for an identical CDR3. The chain uses TRBV20-1 and TRBJ2-2; unclear D gene. Germline CDR1 reads DFQATT; CDR2 reads SNEGSKA (reference sequence). CDR3 length: 16 residues. The CDR3: CSASRTAQSNTGELFF. The CDR3 DNA reads TGCAGTGCTAGTCGTACAGCACAATCGAACACCGGTGAGCTGTTTTTT.

This clone was seen ten or more times. This chain uses TRBV19 with TRBJ2-5, with D perhaps given as TRBD1 or TRBD2 (5 bases each). The germline V gene has CDR1 LNHDA and CDR2 SQIVND (reference sequence). Trimming took off 9 bases at V and 5 bases at J, with 13 bases between the two ends. This CDR3 contains 12 residues. DNA of the CDR3: TGTGCCAGCCGAGGGGACCGGGAGACCCAGTACTTC. Protein product: CASRGDRETQYF.

This clone was seen many times. The V and J genes are TRBV6-1 and TRBJ2-7; 8 nucleotides match TRBD2. The J segment lost 6 bases and the V segment lost 6 bases, leaving 13 bases of the junction unmatched. CDR1 and CDR2 from the germline V gene are MNHNS and SASEGT. This CDR3 has 15 amino acids. The CDR3: CASSPIPGLDSEQYF. CDR3 in DNA: TGTGCCAGCAGCCCAATCCCGGGACTAGACAGCGAGCAGTACTTC.

This clone was found many times. The gene calls are TRBV28 and TRBJ2-2; 7 bases line up with TRBD1. The trim removed 6 bases at V and 1 base at J, leaving 14 bases unmatched. Germline assignment: CDR1 MDHEN and CDR2 SYDVKM. The CDR3 consists of 18 residues. In DNA, the CDR3 is TGTGCCAGCAGCCACACGATCCACAGGGGCGAGAACACCGGGGAGCTGTTTTTT. It codes for CASSHTIHRGENTGELFF.

This clone appeared many times. This chain uses TRBV19 with TRBJ1-3; maybe TRBD1 (5 bases). The germline gives CDR1 LNHDA, CDR2 SQIVND (reference sequence). This CDR3 contains 12 residues. V was clipped by 5 bases and J by 7 bases, with 9 bases between them. The chain's CDR3 is CASSGGHNTIYF. CDR3 DNA: TGTGCCAGTAGTGGAGGACACAACACCATATATTTT.

In this sample, this clone turned up a few times. A much larger clone sits a single nucleotide away, making a read error possible. V usage is TRBV6-6 and J usage is TRBJ2-1; D is ambiguous. CDR3 length: 12 residues. Per the germline V gene, CDR1 is MNHNY and CDR2 is SVGAGI (reference sequence). This CDR3 is CASSYRINEQLF. The CDR3 nucleotides read TGTGCCAGCAGTTACAGGATCAATGAGCAGCTCTTC.

The table lists this clone with a few counts. An end of the junction differs from the germline gene, which may be a read error. J is TRBJ2-1 and V is TRBV6-1, with D unclear. The CDR3 sequence is 13 residues long. Per germline, CDR1 MNHNS and CDR2 SASEGT. CDR3 region: CASSGNYYGEQSF. CDR3 nucleotides: TGTGCCAGCAGTGGAAATTATTACGGTGAGCAGTCCTTC.

This clone showed up many times. The rearrangement uses TRBV19 and TRBJ1-6; no clear D. The CDR3 consists of 14 residues. Trimming took off 5 bases at V and 9 bases at J, with 14 bases between the two ends. The germline CDR1 and CDR2 sequences are LNHDA and SQIVND (reference sequence). CDR3 sequence (DNA): TGTGCCAGTAGTCCCCAGCGCCAGGCTTCACCCCTCCACTTT. It specifies CASSPQRQASPLHF.

This clone was observed a handful of times. In DNA form, the CDR3 reads TGTGCCAGCCGACTGGGACATGCGAACACCGGGGAGCTGTTTTTT. This translates into CASRLGHANTGELFF. This rearrangement joins TRBV27 to TRBJ2-2, with D perhaps matching TRBD1 (6 bases). Germline CDR1 reads MNHEY; CDR2 reads SMNVEV (reference sequence). The V gene lost 8 bases and the J gene lost 0 bases, with 13 bases spanning the gap. The CDR3 sequence is 15 residues long.

This clone has ten or more counts. The J gene is TRBJ1-2, the V gene TRBV11-3; D is unclear. V was trimmed by 4 bases and J by 4 bases, leaving 10 bases between them. There are 13 residues in the CDR3. The germline V gene has CDR1 SGHNT and CDR2 YENEEA. CDR3 protein: CASSSQWIYGYTF. The CDR3 DNA follows: TGTGCCAGCAGCTCGCAGTGGATCTATGGCTACACCTTC.

Only a few counts were recorded for this clone. This may stem from a read error, because a much larger clone lies one nucleotide away. The chain uses TRBV20-1 and TRBJ1-5; D is undetermined. Germline CDR1 reads DFQATT; CDR2 reads SNEGSKA (reference sequence). This CDR3 spans 9 amino acids. This CDR3 is CSSRQPQHF. DNA for the CDR3: TGCAGTTCTAGACAGCCCCAGCATTTT.

In its sample, this clone was seen many times. This sequence joins TRBV4-1 and TRBJ1-1, with D maybe TRBD1 (5 bases). CDR3 size: 14 residues. The germline V gene encodes CDR1 MGHRA and CDR2 YSYEKL. The V end lost 6 bases, the J end lost 4 bases, and 15 bases lay between the germline ends. The CDR3 DNA sequence: TGCGCCAGCAGACGACAGTTGAGCGGCACTGAAGCTTTCTTT. The encoded protein is CASRRQLSGTEAFF.

This clone was recorded a few times. This CDR3 fails to terminate in the conserved phenylalanine or tryptophan, so it likely reflects a read error. The limits of the CDR3 on the DNA are not certain, so only TCRdb's listed CDR3 is given. This sequence joins TRBV7-3 and TRBJ2-6. The CDR3 comprises 8 residues, both ends counted. Germline CDR1 and CDR2: SGHTA and FQGTGA. The CDR3 spells CASSRGWQ.

With regard to this clone: Since the CDR3 does not end with the conserved phenylalanine or tryptophan, this likely comes from a read error. This chain links TRBV5-1 with TRBJ2-1; 8 bases agree with TRBD2. The germline CDR1 and CDR2 sequences are SGHRS and YFSETQ. The CDR3 sequence is 15 residues long. V dropped 4 bases and J dropped 4; count of bases not matched to a gene: 7. Here the CDR3 DNA reads TGCGCCAGCAGCCTTGGACTAGCAAGTTACAATGAGCAGTTCTCG. Protein product: CASSLGLASYNEQFS.

This clone was found many times. The chain is built from TRBV30 and TRBJ2-7; D is unresolved. The CDR3 consists of 12 residues. Per germline, CDR1 GTSNPN and CDR2 SVGIG (reference sequence). V lost 5 bases to trimming and J lost 1 base, with 9 bases between them. The CDR3 nucleotides read TGTGCCTGGTCCACCTCTTCCTACGAGCAGTACTTC. Translating it yields CAWSTSSYEQYF.

This clone was counted ten times or more. J is TRBJ1-2 and V is TRBV4-1; D is possibly TRBD1 (6 bases). Trimming stripped 2 bases from V and 6 bases from J, with 13 bases between. This CDR3 region has 14 residues. Germline-derived CDR1 and CDR2 are MGHRA and YSYEKL. CDR3 in DNA: TGCGCCAGCAGCCAACCTGGACAGTTGGATGGCTACACCTTC. Translation: CASSQPGQLDGYTF.

This clone was observed many times. V usage is TRBV20-1 and J usage is TRBJ1-4; no firm D call. Germline assignment: CDR1 DFQATT and CDR2 SNEGSKA (reference sequence). The CDR3 length is 14 residues. The germline V and J ends were trimmed by 6 bases and 5 bases, with 16 bases remaining between them. Here the CDR3 reads CSANHPSKNEKLFF. DNA of the CDR3: TGCAGTGCAAACCACCCCAGTAAGAATGAAAAACTGTTTTTT.

In this sample, this clone is medium-sized. The V gene is TRBV11-2, the J gene TRBJ2-7, with D possibly matching TRBD1 (5 bases). Germline-derived CDR1 and CDR2 are SGHAT and FQNNGV. The germline V and J ends were trimmed by 5 bases and 0 bases, with 14 bases remaining between them. The CDR3 sequence is 15 residues long. CDR3 sequence: CASSIPGFGSYEQYF. CDR3 nucleotide sequence: TGTGCCAGCAGCATCCCAGGGTTTGGCTCCTACGAGCAGTACTTC.

This clone was seen a few times. This chain uses TRBV29-1 with TRBJ1-1; D remains ambiguous. The ends were cut back, 4 bases at V and 1 base at J, with 10 bases in the middle. In germline, CDR1 is SQVTM, CDR2 ANQGSEA. The CDR3 has 13 residues. The CDR3 reads CSVGSRGNTEAFF. Written as DNA, the CDR3 is TGCAGCGTTGGGTCCCGGGGGAACACTGAAGCTTTCTTT. The complete variable domain, with remaining parts taken from reference TRBV29-1 and TRBJ1-1, reads SAVISQKPSRDICQRGTSLTIQCQVDSQVTMMFWYRQQPGQSLTLIATANQGSEATYESGFVIDKFPISRPNLTFSTLTVSNMSPEDSSIYLCSVGSRGNTEAFFGQGTRLTVV.

This clone was found many times. The J gene is TRBJ2-3, the V gene TRBV7-9; D might be TRBD2 (6 bases). Germline loops: CDR1 SEHNR, CDR2 FQNEAQ (reference sequence). V lost 7 bases and J 6 bases, leaving 11 bases between the germline ends. This CDR3 is 12 amino acids long. DNA for the CDR3: TGTGCCAGCACCCCCAGCGGGGATACGCAGTATTTT. The encoded protein is CASTPSGDTQYF. Together with reference TRBV7-9 and TRBJ2-3, the CDR3 gives the full variable domain: DTGVSQNPRHKITKRGQNVTFRCDPISEHNRLYWYRQTLGQGPEFLTYFQNEAQLEKSRLLSDRFSAERPKGSFSTLEIQRTEQGDSAMYLCASTPSGDTQYFGPGTRLTVL.

This clone was recorded at least ten times. V gene TRBV6-1 combines with J gene TRBJ1-1; D is possibly TRBD1 (5 bases). The CDR3 length is 13 residues. Trimming removed 10 bases from V and 1 base from J, with 13 bases in between. The V gene's germline CDR1 is MNHNS and CDR2 SASEGT. CDR3 nucleotides: TGTGCCACTTTGACAGACGGGAACACTGAAGCTTTCTTT. Translating it yields CATLTDGNTEAFF.

This clone has ten or more counts. The V gene is TRBV19, the J gene TRBJ1-5; D not resolved. CDR1 is LNHDA, CDR2 SQIVND, per germline (reference sequence). CDR3 size: 13 residues. Between the trimmed V and J ends, which lost 6 bases and 5 bases, there was a span of 11 bases. CDR3 nucleotide sequence: TGTGCCAGTAGGGACCAAGTAGATCAGCCCCAGCATTTT. Protein product: CASRDQVDQPQHF.